What follows is one T cell receptor beta chain and its context. This specimen comes from a study of blood T cell repertoires in COVID-19. Individuals aged roughly 18 to 95 years were recruited from about two dozen US areas. Here immunoSEQ multiplex PCR was the method, and the copy in TCRdb shows in-frame clones only, minus some. The data hold 150,000 to 200,000 clones, with approximately 80% observed a single time. The CDR3 totals 16 residues. Germline CDR1 reads SSHAT; CDR2 reads FNYEAQ (reference sequence). V gave up 5 bases and J gave up 10 bases; unmatched junction bases: 14. V and J are TRBV7-7 and TRBJ2-5; 12 positions agree with TRBD1. The receptor was isolated from a man in his forties who had recovered from COVID-19. Sequencing was carried out using PBMCs or T cells enriched from blood (not recorded which). In DNA, the CDR3 is TGTGCCAGCAGCCCCGGGGGACAGGGGGCCGTTAGTGGCCAGTACTTC. As protein: CASSPGGQGAVSGQYF.